This record concerns one T cell receptor (beta chain) sequence. Enrollees, about 18 to 95 years old, lived in about two dozen US areas. Assignments of participants to cohorts depended upon their own reported clinical history. The source of the sample is a study of blood T cell repertoires in COVID-19. On the study more broadly: Sources were T cells, B-cell-depleted T cells, or PBMCs; the material itself was cDNA or gDNA.

In the original processing: Amplified reference gene primers provided the basis for estimating nucleated cell counts. Generated by immunoSEQ multiplex PCR, the TCRdb table keeps only in-frame clones and is missing some. For V, J and clone size, that table is used; D and trimming come from the DNA. The table includes hundreds of thousands of clones, less than 85% detected once. Germline-derived CDR1 and CDR2 are SQVTM and ANQGSEA. After removal of 4 bases from V and 2 bases from J, the junction contained 12 bases not matched to a gene. The CDR3 runs to 16 residues. This chain connects TRBV29-1 to TRBJ2-7; 9 bases are shared with TRBD2. Sequencing was done on a sample of PBMCs or T cells enriched from blood (not recorded which). The sequence was collected from a man aged 35-49 years who had recovered from COVID-19. CDR3 amino acids: CSVVIGGGRATYEQYF. The CDR3, as DNA: TGCAGCGTTGTCATTGGGGGCGGGAGGGCTACCTACGAGCAGTACTTC.